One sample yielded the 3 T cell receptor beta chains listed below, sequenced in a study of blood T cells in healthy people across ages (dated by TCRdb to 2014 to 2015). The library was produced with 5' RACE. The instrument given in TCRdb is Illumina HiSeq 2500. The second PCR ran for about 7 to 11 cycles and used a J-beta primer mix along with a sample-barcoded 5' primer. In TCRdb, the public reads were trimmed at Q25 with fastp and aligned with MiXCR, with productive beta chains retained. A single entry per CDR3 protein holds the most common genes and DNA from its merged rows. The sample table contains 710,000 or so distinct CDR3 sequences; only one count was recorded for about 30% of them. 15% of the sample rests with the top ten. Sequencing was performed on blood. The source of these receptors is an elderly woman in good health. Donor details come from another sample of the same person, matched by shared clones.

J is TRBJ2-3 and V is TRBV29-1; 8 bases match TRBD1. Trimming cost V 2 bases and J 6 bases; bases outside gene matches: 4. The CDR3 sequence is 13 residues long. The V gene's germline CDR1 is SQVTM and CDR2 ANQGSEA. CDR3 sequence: CSVETQGADTQYF. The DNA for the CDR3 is TGCAGCGTTGAAACCCAGGGGGCGGATACGCAGTATTTT.

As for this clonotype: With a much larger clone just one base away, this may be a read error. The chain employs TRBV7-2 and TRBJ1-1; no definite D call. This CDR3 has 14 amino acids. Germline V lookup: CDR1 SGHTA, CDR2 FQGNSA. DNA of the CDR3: TGTGCCAGCAGCTTAAGTTCATCGGTTACTGAAACTTTCTTT. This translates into CASSLSSSVTETFF. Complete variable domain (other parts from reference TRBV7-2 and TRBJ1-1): GAGVSQSPSNKVTEKGKDVELRCDPISGHTALYWYRQSLGQGLEFLIYFQGNSAPDKSGLPSDRFSAERTGGSVSTLTIQRTQQEDSAVYLCASSLSSSVTETFFGQGTRLTVV.

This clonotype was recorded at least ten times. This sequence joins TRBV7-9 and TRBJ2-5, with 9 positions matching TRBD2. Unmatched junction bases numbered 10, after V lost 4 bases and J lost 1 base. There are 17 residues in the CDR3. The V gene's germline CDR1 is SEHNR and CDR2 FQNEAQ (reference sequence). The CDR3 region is CASSSPGLAKLQETQYF. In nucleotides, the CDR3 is TGTGCCAGCAGCTCTCCGGGACTAGCAAAACTCCAAGAGACCCAGTACTTC.